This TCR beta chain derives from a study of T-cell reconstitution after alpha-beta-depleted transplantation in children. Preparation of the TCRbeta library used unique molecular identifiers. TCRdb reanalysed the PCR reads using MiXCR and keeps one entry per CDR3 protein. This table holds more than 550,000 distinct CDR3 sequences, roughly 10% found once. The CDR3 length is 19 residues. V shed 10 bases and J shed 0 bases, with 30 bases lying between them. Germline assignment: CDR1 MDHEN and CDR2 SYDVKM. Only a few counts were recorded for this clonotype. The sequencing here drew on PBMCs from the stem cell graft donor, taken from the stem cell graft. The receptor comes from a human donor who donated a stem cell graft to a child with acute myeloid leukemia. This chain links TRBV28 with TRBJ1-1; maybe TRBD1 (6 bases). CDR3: CATTSGRDTVFWMNTEAFF. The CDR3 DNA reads TGTGCCACCACTTCCGGACGGGACACTGTCTTTTGGATGAACACTGAAGCTTTCTTT.